The rows below give T cell receptor beta chains drawn from one sample of a study of blood T cell repertoires in COVID-19. TCRdb's copy holds only in-frame clones and misses some; the assay was immunoSEQ multiplex PCR. The sample has about 410,000 clones, 86% seen once; the top ten hold around 1.4%. What was sequenced was peripheral blood. All receptors come from a woman aged 25 to 39 with active or convalescent COVID-19. Each CDR3 is given with its conserved first and last residue. The order of the fields is V gene, D gene, J gene, CDR3 protein, CDR3 DNA. D genes are given only for firm matches.

TRBV5-4	NA	TRBJ1-1	CASSLAPEEDTEAFF	TGTGCCAGCAGCTTGGCCCCGGAAGAGGACACTGAAGCTTTCTTT
TRBV5-6	NA	TRBJ1-5	CASSLPGEGQPQHF	TGTGCCAGCAGCTTGCCGGGGGAGGGACAGCCCCAGCATTTT
TRBV5-4	NA	TRBJ2-2	CASSGASGTLNTGELFF	TGTGCCAGCAGCGGAGCCTCCGGAACCCTTAACACCGGGGAGCTGTTTTTT
TRBV6-1	NA	TRBJ1-5	CASSDHLGVYSNQPQHF	TGTGCCAGCAGTGACCACCTAGGGGTGTATAGCAATCAGCCCCAGCATTTT
TRBV1	NA	TRBJ2-7	CTSSQDSAVGGGTYEQYF	NA
TRBV10-3	TRBD2	TRBJ2-1	CAIRTGTSGRGSSYNEQFF	TGTGCCATCCGAACCGGGACTAGCGGGAGGGGCTCATCCTACAATGAGCAGTTCTTC
TRBV18	TRBD1	TRBJ1-3	CASSRDRVFRENTIYF	TGTGCCAGCTCTCGGGACAGGGTTTTTCGAGAAAACACCATATATTTT
TRBV20-1	NA	TRBJ2-3	CSASTGDTQYF	TGCAGTGCTAGTACGGGGGATACGCAGTATTTT
TRBV19	NA	TRBJ2-3	CASSQAWGTDTQYF	TGTGCCAGTAGTCAGGCCTGGGGCACAGATACGCAGTATTTT
TRBV7-6	NA	TRBJ1-2	CASSTSEGQSYGYTF	TGTGCCAGCAGCACCTCGGAGGGCCAGAGCTATGGCTACACCTTC
TRBV20-1	NA	TRBJ2-7	CSASLTGQVRYEQYF	TGCAGTGCTAGTCTGACAGGTCAGGTGAGATACGAGCAGTACTTC
TRBV18	NA	TRBJ1-6	CASSPTASPLHF	TGTGCCAGCTCACCAACAGCTTCACCCCTCCACTTT
TRBV6-5	TRBD1	TRBJ1-1	CASSPDREEAFF	TGTGCCAGCAGTCCGGACAGGGAGGAAGCTTTCTTT
TRBV29-1	NA	TRBJ1-5	CSTPRGQGQPQHF	TGCAGCACCCCACGAGGGCAAGGTCAGCCCCAGCATTTT